This passage covers 10 T cell receptor beta chains from one sample sequenced in a study of blood T cell repertoires in COVID-19. Here immunoSEQ multiplex PCR was the method, and the copy in TCRdb shows in-frame clones only, minus some. Among about 220,000 clones listed, roughly four fifths were seen once. Source material: peripheral blood. The origin of the receptors is a woman of 80 years or more with COVID-19, enrolled during active disease.

The rearrangement joins TRBV5-4 to TRBJ2-2, with D unresolved. This CDR3 has 12 amino acids. The ends were cut back, 2 bases at V and 9 bases at J, with 8 bases in the middle. CDR1 SGHNT and CDR2 YYREEE come from the germline V gene (reference sequence). This chain's CDR3 is CASSFLGWELFF. As DNA, the CDR3 is TGTGCCAGCAGCTTTCTAGGTTGGGAGCTGTTTTTT.

This clone has a single count. The CDR3, as DNA: TGTGCCAGCAGCTTGCAGGGGTGGTATAATTCACCCCTCCACTTT. It encodes CASSLQGWYNSPLHF. The chain couples TRBV5-5 to TRBJ1-6, with a tentative D call TRBD1 (6 bases). The V end was cut by 1 base, the J end by 4 bases, with 9 bases between. Per the germline V gene, CDR1 is SGHKS and CDR2 is YYEKEE (reference sequence). The CDR3 extends over 15 amino acids.

The rearrangement links TRBV11-3 to TRBJ2-1; 9 bases are shared with TRBD2. Germline V gene lookup returns CDR1 SGHNT and CDR2 YENEEA. After removal of 5 bases from V and 5 bases from J, the junction contained 16 bases not matched to a gene. The CDR3 is made up of 18 amino acids. The DNA of the CDR3 is TGTGCCAGCAGCCCGGGCGCTGTTGGCGGGAGGGCGCACAATGAGCAGTTCTTC. Its translation: CASSPGAVGGRAHNEQFF.

The chain has TRBV18 and TRBJ2-1, with 9 bases aligning to TRBD2. V lost 6 bases to trimming and J lost 7 bases; unmatched junction nucleotides: 10. Germline V gives CDR1 KGHSH, CDR2 LQKENI. The CDR3 is made up of 15 amino acids. The CDR3 region is CASSPLAGYKNEQFF. DNA of the CDR3: TGTGCCAGCTCCCCCCTAGCGGGGTATAAGAATGAGCAGTTCTTC.

Here the CDR3 reads CASSLLRETQYF. CDR3 nucleotides: TGTGCCAGCAGCCTTCTTCGGGAGACCCAGTACTTC. This chain uses TRBV6-2 or TRBV6-3 with TRBJ2-5; D remains unclear. V dropped 6 bases and J dropped 5 bases, with 10 bases sitting between them. CDR1 is MNHEY, CDR2 SVGEGT, per germline. The CDR3 runs 12 residues.

As concerns this clone: A read error may produce the germline difference seen at one junction end. V and J are TRBV19 and TRBJ1-6; D is possibly TRBD1 (5 bases). Per the germline V gene, CDR1 is LNHDA and CDR2 is SQIVND (reference sequence). The length of the CDR3 is 12 residues. Here the CDR3 reads CASNDMEGLCFF. The CDR3 region has the DNA TGTGCCAGTAACGACATGGAGGGGCTTTGTTTCTTT.

CDR3 in DNA: TGCGCCAGCAGCTTGACGGGGGGCATGAACACTGAAGCTTTCTTT. Encoded protein: CASSLTGGMNTEAFF. The chain combines TRBV5-1 with TRBJ1-1; D is perhaps TRBD1 (6 bases). This CDR3 comprises 15 residues. CDR1 SGHRS and CDR2 YFSETQ come from the germline V gene. With 1 base removed from V and 0 bases from J, the gap between germline ends came to 10 bases.

The genes are TRBV6-2 or TRBV6-3 and TRBJ2-1, with TRBD1 matching over 8 bases. Germline V gene sequence: CDR1 MNHEY, CDR2 SVGEGT. The length of the CDR3 is 14 residues. V trimming: 5 bases; J trimming: 1 base; junction bases outside the gene matches: 1. The CDR3 DNA reads TGTGCCAGCAGTCGACAGGGGTCCTACAATGAGCAGTTCTTC. It yields the protein CASSRQGSYNEQFF.

This chain uses TRBV9 with TRBJ1-2; D is undetermined. Germline V lookup: CDR1 SGDLS, CDR2 YYNGEE. The CDR3 spans 13 residues. Trimming took 0 bases from V and 5 from J, leaving 8 bases between them. The CDR3 loop is CASSVDISYGYTF. DNA for the CDR3: TGTGCCAGCAGCGTAGATATCAGTTATGGCTACACCTTC.

J is TRBJ1-5 and V is TRBV27; tentatively, D is TRBD1 (5 bases). The CDR3 contains 14 residues. The V and J ends lost 5 bases and 4 bases respectively, with 12 bases between them. Germline CDR1 MNHEY, CDR2 SMNVEV (reference sequence). The CDR3 bases are TGTGCCAGCAGTATGCGGGGGGGGAATCAGCCCCAGCATTTT. This encodes CASSMRGGNQPQHF.